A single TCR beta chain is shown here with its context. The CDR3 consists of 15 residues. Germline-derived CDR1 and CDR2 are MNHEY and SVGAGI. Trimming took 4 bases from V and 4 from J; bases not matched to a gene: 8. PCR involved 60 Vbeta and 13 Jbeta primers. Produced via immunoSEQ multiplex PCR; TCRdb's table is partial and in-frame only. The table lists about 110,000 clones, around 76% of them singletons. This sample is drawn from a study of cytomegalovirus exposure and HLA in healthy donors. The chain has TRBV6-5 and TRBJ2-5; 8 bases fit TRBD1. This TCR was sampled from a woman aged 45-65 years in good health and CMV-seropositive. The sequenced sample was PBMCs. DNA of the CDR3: TGTGCCAGCAGTTCCGTCAGGGGGCATCGAGAGACCCAGTACTTC. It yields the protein CASSSVRGHRETQYF.